The rows below give T cell receptor beta chains drawn from one sample of a study of regulatory T cells in long-lasting Graves disease. TCRdb re-called the multiplex PCR reads with MiXCR, one entry per CDR3 protein. The data contain roughly 450,000 distinct CDR3 sequences, under 25% of them singletons. The starting material was peripheral blood mononuclear cells (PBMCs), obtained when the disease was refractory, from a patient treated with antithyroid drugs. These TCRs come from a female donor with Graves disease. Both conserved end residues are part of each CDR3. D genes are given only for firm matches. Expanded clones are given a class, and other clones once, few, many or no size at all.

d_call: TRBD1; j_call: TRBJ2-7; clone_size: many; v_call: TRBV6-5; cdr3_length: 14; cdr3_nt: TGTGCCAGCAGTTACCGGGGACAGGGTTCCGAGCAGTACTTC; cdr3_aa: CASSYRGQGSEQYF
d_call: TRBD1; j_call: TRBJ1-2; clone_size: few; v_call: TRBV18; cdr3_length: 14; cdr3_nt: TGTGCCAGCTCACCACTTGGGACAGACTATGGCTACACCTTC; cdr3_aa: CASSPLGTDYGYTF
d_call: .; j_call: TRBJ2-3; clone_size: .; v_call: TRBV11-2; cdr3_length: 15; cdr3_nt: TGTGCCAGCAGCTTAGATCTTGGGGACACAGATACGCAGTATTTT; cdr3_aa: CASSLDLGDTDTQYF
d_call: .; j_call: TRBJ2-7; clone_size: .; v_call: TRBV29-1; cdr3_length: 12; cdr3_nt: TGCAGCGTTGAAGGGAATCCTGGCGAGCAGTACTTC; cdr3_aa: CSVEGNPGEQYF
d_call: .; j_call: TRBJ1-5; clone_size: many; v_call: TRBV27; cdr3_length: 14; cdr3_nt: TGTGCCAGCAGTCCTGGACAGACCAATCAGCCCCAGCATTTT; cdr3_aa: CASSPGQTNQPQHF
d_call: TRBD1; j_call: TRBJ1-6; clone_size: many; v_call: TRBV12-3/TRBV12-4; cdr3_length: 14; cdr3_nt: TGTGCCAGCACCTCCGGGACAGCTAATTCACCCCTCCACTTT; cdr3_aa: CASTSGTANSPLHF
d_call: .; j_call: TRBJ1-4; clone_size: once; v_call: TRBV4-1; cdr3_length: 14; cdr3_nt: TGCGCCAGCAGCCAAGTCGACAGTAATGAAAAACTGTTTTTT; cdr3_aa: CASSQVDSNEKLFF
d_call: TRBD1; j_call: TRBJ1-5; clone_size: few; v_call: TRBV6-1; cdr3_length: 17; cdr3_nt: TGTGCCAGCAACCCCCGGGACAGGGGGCTTGGCAATCAGCCCCAGCATTTT; cdr3_aa: CASNPRDRGLGNQPQHF
d_call: .; j_call: TRBJ1-1; clone_size: many; v_call: TRBV24-1; cdr3_length: 13; cdr3_nt: TGTGCCACCAGTGACCCTGGACAGAAGACGGCTTTCTTT; cdr3_aa: CATSDPGQKTAFF
d_call: TRBD1; j_call: TRBJ1-5; clone_size: .; v_call: TRBV28; cdr3_length: 16; cdr3_nt: TGTGCCAGCAGTCCAGGACCAGGGGGCTTTAGACAGCCCCAGCATTTT; cdr3_aa: CASSPGPGGFRQPQHF
d_call: .; j_call: TRBJ2-7; clone_size: .; v_call: TRBV6-1; cdr3_length: 13; cdr3_nt: TGTGCCAGCGGGTCCGGGATCCATTACGAGCAGTACTTC; cdr3_aa: CASGSGIHYEQYF
d_call: .; j_call: TRBJ2-7; clone_size: .; v_call: TRBV27; cdr3_length: 14; cdr3_nt: TGTGCCAGCAGTTTAAAGGGGGGTTCCTACGAGCAGTACTTC; cdr3_aa: CASSLKGGSYEQYF
d_call: .; j_call: TRBJ1-5; clone_size: many; v_call: TRBV24-1; cdr3_length: 15; cdr3_nt: TGTGCCACCAGTGATCACCGGGACATCGGAAAGCCCCAGCATTTT; cdr3_aa: CATSDHRDIGKPQHF
d_call: .; j_call: TRBJ2-5; clone_size: many; v_call: TRBV20-1; cdr3_length: 12; cdr3_nt: TGCAGTGCTGACGTGTGGGCGGAGACCCAGTACTTC; cdr3_aa: CSADVWAETQYF
d_call: .; j_call: TRBJ2-2; clone_size: .; v_call: TRBV5-1; cdr3_length: 16; cdr3_nt: TGCGCCAGCGCCAACGGGGCCCACGGGAACACCGGGGAGCTGTTTTTT; cdr3_aa: CASANGAHGNTGELFF
d_call: TRBD2; j_call: TRBJ2-7; clone_size: .; v_call: TRBV29-1; cdr3_length: 16; cdr3_nt: TGCAGCGTCTACCTTCCGGGGACTACGGAGATCTACGAGCAGTACTTC; cdr3_aa: CSVYLPGTTEIYEQYF
d_call: TRBD1; j_call: TRBJ2-5; clone_size: many; v_call: TRBV14; cdr3_length: 14; cdr3_nt: TGTGCCAGCAGCTACAGGGGGGCTCAAGAGACCCAGTACTTC; cdr3_aa: CASSYRGAQETQYF
d_call: TRBD2; j_call: TRBJ2-1; clone_size: .; v_call: TRBV19; cdr3_length: 15; cdr3_nt: TGTGCCAGTAGTATACCCTGGACTAGTGGAAATGAGCAGTTCTTC; cdr3_aa: CASSIPWTSGNEQFF
d_call: .; j_call: TRBJ1-2; clone_size: many; v_call: TRBV3-1; cdr3_length: 13; cdr3_nt: TGTGCCAGCAGCCGAGCGGTTCTCTATGGCTACACCTTC; cdr3_aa: CASSRAVLYGYTF
d_call: .; j_call: TRBJ1-1; clone_size: many; v_call: TRBV6-2/TRBV6-3; cdr3_length: 17; cdr3_nt: TGTGCCAGCAGTTACCGTGCAGGGGACGCTGTGAACACTGAAGCTTTCTTT; cdr3_aa: CASSYRAGDAVNTEAFF
d_call: .; j_call: TRBJ1-6; clone_size: few; v_call: TRBV7-6; cdr3_length: 15; cdr3_nt: TGTGCCAGCAGCCATGCTGGCCCCGGTCGATCACCCCTCCACTTT; cdr3_aa: CASSHAGPGRSPLHF
d_call: TRBD2; j_call: TRBJ2-5; clone_size: many; v_call: TRBV10-3; cdr3_length: 19; cdr3_nt: TGTGCCATCAGTGAAGAAGGTTTGAGGGAGGGAGTGGGGCAAGAGACCCAGTACTTC; cdr3_aa: CAISEEGLREGVGQETQYF
d_call: .; j_call: TRBJ2-3; clone_size: few; v_call: TRBV5-1; cdr3_length: 15; cdr3_nt: TGCGCCAGCACCCTCGGTGGGGGGAAGGCAGATACGCAGTATTTT; cdr3_aa: CASTLGGGKADTQYF
d_call: .; j_call: TRBJ1-6; clone_size: .; v_call: TRBV6-1; cdr3_length: 14; cdr3_nt: TGTGCCAGCTCCATAAGAGGGTTTCGGTCACCCCTCCACTTT; cdr3_aa: CASSIRGFRSPLHF
d_call: TRBD2; j_call: TRBJ2-2; clone_size: few; v_call: TRBV4-1; cdr3_length: 18; cdr3_nt: TGCGCCAGCAGCCAAGATCCCCTAGCGGGAGGGCCGACCGGGGAGCTGTTTTTT; cdr3_aa: CASSQDPLAGGPTGELFF
d_call: .; j_call: TRBJ2-7; clone_size: .; v_call: TRBV24-1; cdr3_length: 15; cdr3_nt: TGTGCCACCAGTGATCGGACAGACCCGACCTACGAGCAGTACTTC; cdr3_aa: CATSDRTDPTYEQYF
d_call: .; j_call: TRBJ1-5; clone_size: .; v_call: TRBV6-1; cdr3_length: 13; cdr3_nt: TGTGCCAGCAGTCCAAGCCGCAATCAGCCCCAGCATTTT; cdr3_aa: CASSPSRNQPQHF
d_call: TRBD2; j_call: TRBJ2-2; clone_size: few; v_call: TRBV7-8; cdr3_length: 17; cdr3_nt: TGTGCCAGCGCGATTGGGCTAGCGGGAGACATCACCGGGGAGCTGTTTTTT; cdr3_aa: CASAIGLAGDITGELFF
d_call: .; j_call: TRBJ1-2; clone_size: many; v_call: TRBV27; cdr3_length: 14; cdr3_nt: TGTGCCAGCAGTCCCCGGACAGCGATCTATGGCTACACCTTC; cdr3_aa: CASSPRTAIYGYTF
d_call: .; j_call: TRBJ2-2; clone_size: many; v_call: TRBV28; cdr3_length: 13; cdr3_nt: TGTGCCAGCAGGGGGGTGAACACCGGGGAGCTGTTTTTT; cdr3_aa: CASRGVNTGELFF
d_call: TRBD1; j_call: TRBJ2-4; clone_size: .; v_call: TRBV5-1; cdr3_length: 14; cdr3_nt: TGCGCCAGCAGCTTGGGACAGGGCCAAAACATTCAGTACTTC; cdr3_aa: CASSLGQGQNIQYF
d_call: TRBD2; j_call: TRBJ2-5; clone_size: many; v_call: TRBV11-2; cdr3_length: 15; cdr3_nt: TGTGCCAGCAGCTCTAGGGGAGGGACGGGCGAGACCCAGTACTTC; cdr3_aa: CASSSRGGTGETQYF
d_call: .; j_call: TRBJ2-7; clone_size: .; v_call: TRBV5-6; cdr3_length: 14; cdr3_nt: TGTGCCAGCAGCCCTAGTTGGACCGGCTACGAGCAGTACTTC; cdr3_aa: CASSPSWTGYEQYF
d_call: TRBD2; j_call: TRBJ2-7; clone_size: few; v_call: TRBV25-1; cdr3_length: 13; cdr3_nt: TGTGCCAGCAGGACTAGCGGGAGTCCTGACCAGTACTTC; cdr3_aa: CASRTSGSPDQYF
d_call: .; j_call: TRBJ1-4; clone_size: many; v_call: TRBV15; cdr3_length: 16; cdr3_nt: TGTGCCACCAGCGGTACAGGGACCGCAACTAATGAAAAACTGTTTTTT; cdr3_aa: CATSGTGTATNEKLFF
d_call: TRBD2; j_call: TRBJ2-7; clone_size: many; v_call: TRBV7-2; cdr3_length: 15; cdr3_nt: TGTGCCAGCAGCCCATTTAGCGGGAATAACTACGAGCAGTACTTC; cdr3_aa: CASSPFSGNNYEQYF
d_call: .; j_call: TRBJ2-4; clone_size: many; v_call: TRBV5-1; cdr3_length: 14; cdr3_nt: TGCGCCAGCAGCTCCGGGACAACGGGGGACATTCAGTACTTC; cdr3_aa: CASSSGTTGDIQYF